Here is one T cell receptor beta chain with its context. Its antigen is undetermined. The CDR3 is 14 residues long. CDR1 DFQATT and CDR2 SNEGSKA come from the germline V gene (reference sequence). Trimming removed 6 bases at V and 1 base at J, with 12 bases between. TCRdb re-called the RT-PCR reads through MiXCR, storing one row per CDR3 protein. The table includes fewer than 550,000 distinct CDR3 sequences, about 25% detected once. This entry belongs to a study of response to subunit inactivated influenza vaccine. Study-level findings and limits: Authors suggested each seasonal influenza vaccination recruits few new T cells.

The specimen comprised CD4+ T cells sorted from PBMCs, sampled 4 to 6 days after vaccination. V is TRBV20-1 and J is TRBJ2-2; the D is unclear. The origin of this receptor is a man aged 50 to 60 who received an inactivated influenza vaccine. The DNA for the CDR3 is TGCAGTGCGCCCGGGTCTATGAACACCGGGGAGCTGTTTTTT. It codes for CSAPGSMNTGELFF.